The clone carrying this TCR beta chain was seen once. The antigen is unknown. The data were taken from a study of cytomegalovirus exposure and HLA in healthy donors. Study conclusions and caveats: Per a later analysis, about 18,000 TCR beta sequences showed association with HLA alleles at 0.05 false discovery rate. About 87% or about 30% of the time was how often most TCR beta V segments were productive, according to an earlier analysis. A later analysis, which compared TCR beta chains of equal frequency, found the HLA-associated ones more clonally expanded.

Researchers ran the PCR with 60 Vbeta and 13 Jbeta primers. Profiled with immunoSEQ multiplex PCR; TCRdb holds only in-frame clones, not every one. The sample lists about 270,000 clones, roughly two thirds seen once, with approximately 2.1% in the top ten. Trimming at V came to 10 bases and at J to 5 bases, leaving 11 bases not matched to a gene. The CDR3 loop spans 14 amino acids. In germline, CDR1 is MNHEY, CDR2 SVGAGI. The source is a female donor in good health and CMV-seronegative. Material: PBMCs. This chain connects TRBV6-5 to TRBJ2-3; 8 bases map to TRBD1. In nucleotides, the CDR3 is TGTGCCACCCTTTCGGACAGGGCCGGAGATACGCAGTATTTT. It codes for CATLSDRAGDTQYF.